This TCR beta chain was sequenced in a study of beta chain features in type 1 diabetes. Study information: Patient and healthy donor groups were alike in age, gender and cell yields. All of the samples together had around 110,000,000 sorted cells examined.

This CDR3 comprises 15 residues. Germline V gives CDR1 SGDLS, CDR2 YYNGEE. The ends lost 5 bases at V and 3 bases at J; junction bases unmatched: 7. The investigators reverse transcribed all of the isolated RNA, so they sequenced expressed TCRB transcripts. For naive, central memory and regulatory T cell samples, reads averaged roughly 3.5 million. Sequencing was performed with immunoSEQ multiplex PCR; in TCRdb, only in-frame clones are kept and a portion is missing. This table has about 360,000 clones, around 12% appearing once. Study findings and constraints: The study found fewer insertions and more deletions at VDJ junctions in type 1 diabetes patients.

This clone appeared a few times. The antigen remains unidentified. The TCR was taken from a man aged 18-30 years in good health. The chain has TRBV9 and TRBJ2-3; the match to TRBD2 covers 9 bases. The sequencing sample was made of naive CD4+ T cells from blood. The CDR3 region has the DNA TGTGCCAGCAGGATGAGTAGCGGGGGAACAGATACGCAGTATTTT. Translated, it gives CASRMSSGGTDTQYF.